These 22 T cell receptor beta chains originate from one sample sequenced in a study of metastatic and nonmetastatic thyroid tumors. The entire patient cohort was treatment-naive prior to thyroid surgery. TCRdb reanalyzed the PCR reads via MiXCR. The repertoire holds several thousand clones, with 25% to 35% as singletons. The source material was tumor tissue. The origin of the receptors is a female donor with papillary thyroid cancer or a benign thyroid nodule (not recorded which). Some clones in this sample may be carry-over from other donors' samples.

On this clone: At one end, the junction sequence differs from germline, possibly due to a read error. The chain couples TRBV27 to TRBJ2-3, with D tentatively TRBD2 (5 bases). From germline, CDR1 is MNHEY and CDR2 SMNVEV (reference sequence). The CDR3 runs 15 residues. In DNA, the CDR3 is TGTGCCAGCAGTGGAGGCGGATCGACCACAGATACGCACTATTTT. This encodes CASSGGGSTTDTHYF.

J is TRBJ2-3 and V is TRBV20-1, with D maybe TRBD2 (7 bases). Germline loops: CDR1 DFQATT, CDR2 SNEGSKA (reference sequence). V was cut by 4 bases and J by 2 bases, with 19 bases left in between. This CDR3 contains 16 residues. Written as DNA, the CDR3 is TGCAGTGCTATCTCGGGGGGCGGAGCCCACACAGATACGCAGTATTTT. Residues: CSAISGGGAHTDTQYF.

The CDR3 DNA reads TGTGCCAGCAGCCTCCTCGGACAGGGGATGAACACTGAAGCTTTCTTT. It specifies CASSLLGQGMNTEAFF. The chain employs TRBV11-2 and TRBJ1-1, with TRBD1 matching over 9 bases. Trimming removed 5 bases from V and 0 bases from J; junction bases left unmatched: 7. CDR1 and CDR2 (germline): SGHAT, FQNNGV. The CDR3 is made up of 16 amino acids.

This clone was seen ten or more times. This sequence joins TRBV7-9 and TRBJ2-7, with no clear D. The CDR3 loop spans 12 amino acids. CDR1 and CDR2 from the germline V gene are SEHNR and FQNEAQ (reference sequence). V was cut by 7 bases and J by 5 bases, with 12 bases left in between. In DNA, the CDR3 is TGTGCCAGCACCAGTTGGGAAGACGAGCAGTACTTC. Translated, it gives CASTSWEDEQYF.

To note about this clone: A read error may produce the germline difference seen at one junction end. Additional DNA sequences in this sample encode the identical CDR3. CDR3 sequence: CSAREPGQGYYGYTF. The CDR3 bases are TGCAGTGCTAGGGAACCGGGACAGGGGTACTACGGCTACACCTTC. The chain is built from TRBV20-1 and TRBJ1-2; TRBD1 matches at 10 bases. Germline loops: CDR1 DFQATT, CDR2 SNEGSKA (reference sequence). This CDR3 has 15 residues.

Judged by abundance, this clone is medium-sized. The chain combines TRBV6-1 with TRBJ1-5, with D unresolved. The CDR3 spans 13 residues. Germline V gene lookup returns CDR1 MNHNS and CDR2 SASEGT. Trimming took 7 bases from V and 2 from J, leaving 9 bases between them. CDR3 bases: TGTGCCAGCACCGCTTCTGGCAATCAGCCCCAGCATTTT. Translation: CASTASGNQPQHF.

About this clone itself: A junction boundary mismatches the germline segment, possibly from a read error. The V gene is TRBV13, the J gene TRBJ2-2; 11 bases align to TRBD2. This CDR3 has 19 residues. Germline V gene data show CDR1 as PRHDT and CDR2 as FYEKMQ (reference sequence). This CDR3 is CASSPGTSGDWGNTWELFF. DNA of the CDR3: TGTGCCAGCAGCCCCGGGACTAGCGGAGATTGGGGTAACACCTGGGAGCTGTTTTTT.

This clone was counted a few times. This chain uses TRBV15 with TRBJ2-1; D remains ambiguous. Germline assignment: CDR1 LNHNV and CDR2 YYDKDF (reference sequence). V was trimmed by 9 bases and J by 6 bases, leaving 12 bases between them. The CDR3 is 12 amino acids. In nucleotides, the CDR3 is TGTGCCACGGGCCATACTCCCAATGAGCAGTTCTTC. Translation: CATGHTPNEQFF.

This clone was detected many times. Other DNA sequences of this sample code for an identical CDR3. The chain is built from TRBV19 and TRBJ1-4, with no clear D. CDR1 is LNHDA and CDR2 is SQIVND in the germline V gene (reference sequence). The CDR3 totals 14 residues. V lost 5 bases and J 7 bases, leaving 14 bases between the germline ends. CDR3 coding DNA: TGTGCCAGTAGTCCCCCCGGGTTTACTGAAAAACTGTTTTTT. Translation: CASSPPGFTEKLFF. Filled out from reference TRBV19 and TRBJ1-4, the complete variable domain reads DGGITQSPKYLFRKEGQNVTLSCEQNLNHDAMYWYRQDPGQGLRLIYYSQIVNDFQKGDIAEGYSVSREKKESFPLTVTSAQKNPTAFYLCASSPPGFTEKLFFGSGTQLSVL.

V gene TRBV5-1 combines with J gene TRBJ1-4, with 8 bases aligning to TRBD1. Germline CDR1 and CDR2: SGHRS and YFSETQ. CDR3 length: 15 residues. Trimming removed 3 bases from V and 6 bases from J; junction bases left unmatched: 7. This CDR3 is CASSWTTGADEKLFF. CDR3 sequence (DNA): TGCGCCAGCAGCTGGACGACAGGGGCGGATGAAAAACTGTTTTTT.

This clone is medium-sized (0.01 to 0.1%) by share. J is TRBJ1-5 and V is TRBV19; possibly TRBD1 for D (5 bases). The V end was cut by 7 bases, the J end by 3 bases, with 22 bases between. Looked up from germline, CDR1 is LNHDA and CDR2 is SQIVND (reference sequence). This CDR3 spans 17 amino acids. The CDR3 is CASTKLPPGTINQPQHF. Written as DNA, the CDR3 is TGTGCCAGTACCAAACTCCCCCCCGGGACTATCAATCAGCCCCAGCATTTT.

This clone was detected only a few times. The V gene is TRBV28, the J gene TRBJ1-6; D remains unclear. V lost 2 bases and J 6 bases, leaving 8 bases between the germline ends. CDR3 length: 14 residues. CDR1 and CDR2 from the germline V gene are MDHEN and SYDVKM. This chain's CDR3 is CASSLAGLNSPLHF. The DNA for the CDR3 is TGTGCCAGCAGTTTAGCGGGCCTTAATTCACCCCTCCACTTT.

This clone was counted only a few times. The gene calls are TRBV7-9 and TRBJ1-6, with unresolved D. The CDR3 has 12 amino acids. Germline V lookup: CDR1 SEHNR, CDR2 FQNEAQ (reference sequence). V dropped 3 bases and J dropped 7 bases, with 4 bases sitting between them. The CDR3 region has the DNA TGTGCCAGCAGCTTCGAGAATTCACCCCTCCACTTT. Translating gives CASSFENSPLHF. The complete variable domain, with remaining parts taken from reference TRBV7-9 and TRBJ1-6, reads DTGVSQNPRHKITKRGQNVTFRCDPISEHNRLYWYRQTLGQGPEFLTYFQNEAQLEKSRLLSDRFSAERPKGSFSTLEIQRTEQGDSAMYLCASSFENSPLHFGNGTRLTVT.

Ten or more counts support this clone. CDR3 protein: CASSLNNYGYTF. The CDR3 region has the DNA TGTGCCAGCAGTTTGAATAACTATGGCTACACCTTC. The chain carries TRBV12-3 or TRBV12-4 and TRBJ1-2; D gene unclear. The V and J ends lost 3 bases and 1 base respectively, with 3 bases between them. This CDR3 has 12 residues.

The CDR3 sequence: CASSLGPWETQYF. CDR3 in DNA: TGTGCCAGCAGCTTAGGACCGTGGGAGACCCAGTACTTC. The chain uses TRBV7-2 and TRBJ2-5; D uncertain. Trimming removed 1 base from V and 5 bases from J, with 8 bases in between. The length of the CDR3 is 13 residues. The germline CDR1 and CDR2 sequences are SGHTA and FQGNSA.

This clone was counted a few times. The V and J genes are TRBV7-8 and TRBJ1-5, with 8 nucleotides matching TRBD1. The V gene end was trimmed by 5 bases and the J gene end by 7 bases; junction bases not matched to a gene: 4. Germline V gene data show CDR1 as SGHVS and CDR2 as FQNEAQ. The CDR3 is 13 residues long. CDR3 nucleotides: TGTGCCAGCAGCCGGGGACAGGTCCAGCCCCAGCATTTT. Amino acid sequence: CASSRGQVQPQHF.

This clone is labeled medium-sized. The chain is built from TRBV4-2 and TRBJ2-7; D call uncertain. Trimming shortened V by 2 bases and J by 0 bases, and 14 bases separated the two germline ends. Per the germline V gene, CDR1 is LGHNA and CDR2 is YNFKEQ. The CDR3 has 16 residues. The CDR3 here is CASSQFSGVASYEQYF. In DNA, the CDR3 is TGTGCCAGCAGCCAATTTTCCGGAGTCGCCTCCTACGAGCAGTACTTC.

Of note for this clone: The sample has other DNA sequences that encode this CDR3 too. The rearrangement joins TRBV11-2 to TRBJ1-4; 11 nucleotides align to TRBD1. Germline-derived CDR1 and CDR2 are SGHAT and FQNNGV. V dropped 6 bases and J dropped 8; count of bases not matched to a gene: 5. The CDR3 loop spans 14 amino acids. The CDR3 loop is CASRQGQGEEKLFF. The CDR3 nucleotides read TGTGCCAGCAGGCAGGGACAGGGGGAGGAAAAACTGTTTTTT.

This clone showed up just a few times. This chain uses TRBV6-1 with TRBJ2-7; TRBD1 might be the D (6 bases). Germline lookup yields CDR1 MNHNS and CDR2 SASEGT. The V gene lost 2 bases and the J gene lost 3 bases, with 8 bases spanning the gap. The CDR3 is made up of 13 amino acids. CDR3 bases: TGTGCCAGCAGTGAATCGACAGGCTACGAGCAGTACTTC. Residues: CASSESTGYEQYF.

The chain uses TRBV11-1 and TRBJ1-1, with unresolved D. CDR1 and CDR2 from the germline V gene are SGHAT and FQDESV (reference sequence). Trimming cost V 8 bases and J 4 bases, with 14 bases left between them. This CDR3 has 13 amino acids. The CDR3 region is CASGAVGITEAFF. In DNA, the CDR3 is TGTGCCAGCGGAGCTGTGGGAATCACTGAAGCTTTCTTT.

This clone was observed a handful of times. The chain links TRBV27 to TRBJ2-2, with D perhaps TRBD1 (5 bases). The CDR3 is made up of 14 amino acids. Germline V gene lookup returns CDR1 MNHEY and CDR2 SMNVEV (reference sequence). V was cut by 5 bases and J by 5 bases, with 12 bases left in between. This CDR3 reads CASSALQGTGELFF. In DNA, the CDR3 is TGTGCCAGCAGTGCCCTTCAGGGTACCGGGGAGCTGTTTTTT.

CDR3: CASSPGTSNEQFF. The CDR3 nucleotides are TGTGCCAGCTCACCCGGGACTAGCAATGAGCAGTTCTTC. The chain couples TRBV18 to TRBJ2-1; 8 bases line up with TRBD2. The CDR3 loop spans 13 amino acids. Germline lookup yields CDR1 KGHSH and CDR2 LQKENI. The ends lost 3 bases at V and 6 bases at J; junction bases unmatched: 1.